A single sample gave rise to the 6 T cell receptor beta chains below, sequenced in a study of T cells in Graves' hyperthyroidism and ophthalmopathy. TCR beta CDR3 sequences were amplified from RNA transcripts. A set of HTBI primers served as the primers for a first-round RT-PCR of the TCR CDR3. TCRdb analysed the multiplex PCR reads with MiXCR anew, one entry per CDR3 protein. The sample includes roughly 350,000 distinct CDR3 sequences, about 14% of them seen just once. Sequencing input: blood. All receptors derive from a woman aged 30 to 39 with Graves' ophthalmopathy.

This clonotype was counted only a few times. This rearrangement joins TRBV12-3 or TRBV12-4 to TRBJ1-1, with D unclear. The CDR3 contains 16 residues. Trimming stripped 6 bases from V and 1 base from J, with 18 bases between. The CDR3 loop is CASRQSGLRANTEAFF. The CDR3 DNA reads as TGTGCCAGCAGGCAATCGGGATTAAGGGCGAACACTGAAGCTTTCTTT.

There are many counts of this clonotype. The V and J genes are TRBV7-2 and TRBJ2-3; 11 positions agree with TRBD2. The CDR3 sequence is 18 residues long. Germline V gene data show CDR1 as SGHTA and CDR2 as FQGNSA. V lost 7 bases, J lost 2 bases, and 14 bases stayed unmatched. The CDR3 region is CASTHPGELAGVTDTQYF. The CDR3 nucleotides are TGTGCCAGCACTCATCCGGGGGAACTAGCGGGGGTCACAGATACGCAGTATTTT. The full variable domain, its missing parts supplied by reference TRBV7-2 and TRBJ2-3, is GAGVSQSPSNKVTEKGKDVELRCDPISGHTALYWYRQSLGQGLEFLIYFQGNSAPDKSGLPSDRFSAERTGGSVSTLTIQRTQQEDSAVYLCASTHPGELAGVTDTQYFGPGTRLTVL.

This clonotype was seen many times. The CDR3 coding sequence is TGTGCCAGCAGCTTAGCGATAGCGGGGGGGACGGAGACCCAGTACTTC. It translates to CASSLAIAGGTETQYF. This chain joins TRBV7-2 and TRBJ2-5; TRBD2 matches 11 bases. Germline V lookup: CDR1 SGHTA, CDR2 FQGNSA. The CDR3 sequence is 16 residues long. V gave up 0 bases and J gave up 5 bases; unmatched junction bases: 5.

This clonotype was seen at least ten times. The chain recombines TRBV28 with TRBJ1-2; TRBD1 matches 7 bases. The CDR3 loop spans 16 amino acids. Germline loops: CDR1 MDHEN, CDR2 SYDVKM. V trimming: 2 bases; J trimming: 0 bases; junction bases outside the gene matches: 6. The DNA for the CDR3 is TGTGCCAGCAGTTTAGGTGGGACAGATGCTAACTATGGCTACACCTTC. Protein product: CASSLGGTDANYGYTF.

At least ten counts were recorded for this clonotype. V is TRBV28 and J is TRBJ2-3; TRBD2 agrees at 9 bases. V dropped 5 bases and J dropped 2; count of bases not matched to a gene: 5. The CDR3 is 15 amino acids. Per the germline V gene, CDR1 is MDHEN and CDR2 is SYDVKM. The CDR3 nucleotides read TGTGCCAGCAGTGCAAGCGGGGGGCTCACAGATACGCAGTATTTT. Protein: CASSASGGLTDTQYF. Based on the CDR3 plus reference TRBV28 and TRBJ2-3, the full variable domain is DVKVTQSSRYLVKRTGEKVFLECVQDMDHENMFWYRQDPGLGLRLIYFSYDVKMKEKGDIPEGYSVSREKKERFSLILESASTNQTSMYLCASSASGGLTDTQYFGPGTRLTVL.

This clonotype was counted ten times or more. V is TRBV6-1 and J is TRBJ1-2; no clear D gene. The CDR3 covers 12 residues. Trimming removed 7 bases from V and 4 bases from J, with 10 bases in between. Germline V gives CDR1 MNHNS, CDR2 SASEGT. The CDR3 protein is CASTPGPYGYTF. CDR3 nucleotides: TGTGCCAGCACCCCCGGACCCTATGGCTACACCTTC.